This entry lists 3 T cell receptor beta chains sequenced from one sample in a study of human T cells and chemical hapten exposure. TCRdb reprocessed the RACE reads with MiXCR, giving one entry per CDR3 protein. This sample yields some 400,000 distinct CDR3 sequences, of which roughly 4.8% are seen a single time; 2% to 2.5% belongs to the top ten. Specified time point: patch test 1, 2 weeks after DPC sensitization. Regarding treatment: therapeutic diphenylcyclopropenone sensitization with weekly scalp DPC. The specimen comprised whole blood, sampled in connection with sensitization to the hapten diphenylcyclopropenone (DPC). The receptors come from a woman in her forties or fifties with alopecia areata. Some clones in this sample may be carry-over from other donors' samples.

The chain is built from TRBV18 and TRBJ1-1, with TRBD1 matching 7 bases. The germline V gene has CDR1 KGHSH and CDR2 LQKENI. The V gene end was trimmed by 5 bases and the J gene end by 4 bases; junction bases not matched to a gene: 4. The CDR3 runs 13 residues. DNA of the CDR3: TGTGCCAGCTCAGTGACAGGGATCACTGAAGCTTTCTTT. Residues: CASSVTGITEAFF.

The V and J genes are TRBV6-5 and TRBJ2-7; tentative D call: TRBD1 (6 bases). V was trimmed by 5 bases and J by 0 bases, leaving 11 bases between them. This CDR3 has 14 residues. CDR1 and CDR2 from the germline V gene are MNHEY and SVGAGI. The DNA of the CDR3 is TGTGCCAGCAGTGCCGGGACATTCTCCTACGAGCAGTACTTC. This sequence encodes CASSAGTFSYEQYF.

There are many counts of this clonotype. This sequence joins TRBV20-1 and TRBJ2-7; 10 positions match TRBD2. The CDR3 contains 15 residues. Germline assignment: CDR1 DFQATT and CDR2 SNEGSKA (reference sequence). Trimming cost V 5 bases and J 6 bases; bases outside gene matches: 13. The CDR3 DNA sequence: TGCAGTGCTCCCCCCCCGACGGGACTAGCGAGCGAGCAGTACTTC. Encoded protein: CSAPPPTGLASEQYF.